This T cell receptor (beta chain) was profiled in a study of identical twins (dated by TCRdb to 2015 to 2016). With respect to the entire study: TCR alpha and beta repertoires from monozygotic twins, unrelated adults of various ages and cord blood were deep-sequenced to test whether fetal clonotypes persist. To rule out contamination, replicate twin experiments were performed at different times with different library preparation protocols. General conclusions and limits of the study: Compared with coincidental sharing between unrelated individuals, out-of-frame TCR alpha sequences shared between twins had an excess of sequences with low generation probability. The excess sharing between twins in beta out-of-frame sequences was weaker because fewer shared sequences reduced the signal-to-noise ratio. In monozygotic twins, out-of-frame TCR alpha sharing was systematically underestimated by recombination models, although the models agreed with sharing between unrelated individuals. Invariant T cells such as MAIT and iNKT could partly confound zero-insertion analyses, though diverse VJ usage argued against this for most clonotypes. Because the same donors could not be followed over many years, the conclusions depended on cross-sectional statistical analysis. Abundant cord blood beta clonotypes carried fewer insertions; young adult naive repertoires showed a weaker similar trend, while memory repertoires showed none.

Receptor libraries were prepared by 5' RACE. Sequenced using an Illumina HiSeq 2000. A universal primer binding site was introduced by template switching, and a unique molecular identifier was present in the final cDNA, enabling accurate counting of TCR cDNA molecules. First-strand cDNA for TCR alpha and beta chains was synthesized from specific primers in the conserved constant-segment region. To control for contamination, every cDNA library was double barcoded, receiving both a SMART-Mk sample barcode and Illumina barcodes. Two successive PCR steps introduced TruSeq adapter sequences along with Illumina sample barcodes. TCR alpha and beta cDNA libraries were sequenced on the Illumina HiSeq platform with custom primers. The paper's data handling went like this. MiGEC processed the raw reads to extract unique molecular identifiers, while MiXCR was used to determine the CDR3 positions. Recombination models were inferred per individual with the repgenHMM and IGoR tools using an EM algorithm. The tcR package in R was used for shared clonotype analysis, with sharing normalized by the product of cloneset sizes. To study raw recombination free of thymic and clonal selection effects, out-of-frame nonproductive sequences were analyzed. The public sequencing data were trimmed at Q25 with fastp and processed into clonotypes with MiXCR by TCRdb, which kept only in-frame beta chains. Records with the same CDR3 protein are collapsed into one entry carrying the most frequent genes and DNA. The V and J calls were not made by the authors but by TCRdb's processing. Within this sample are about 520,000 distinct CDR3 sequences, with less than 25% of them counted one time only. The ten largest account for roughly 0.9% of the sample.

Concerning this clonotype: The clone's antigen remains unknown. Base qualities are not provided; no much larger clone lies one nucleotide away.

Every donor was a healthy Caucasian. The twin cohort comprised three pairs of female monozygotic twins, all aged roughly 18 to 30 years. CD4+ and CD8+ T cell populations were isolated with positive isolation kits from Invitrogen. V ends up 4 bases short and J 7 bases short, with an unmatched junction base count of 5. Including cysteine and phenylalanine, the CDR3 has 16 amino acids. The only DNA kept is the CDR3, 48 bases in frame from the first base. Taken from the germline V gene, the CDR1 and CDR2 loops are SGHRS and YFSETQ. This sample also appeared in a second study, on T cells expressing NK-cell markers. Looking at the second paper: In sorted CD3+CD56+NKG2C+, CD3+CD56+NKG2C- and CD3+CD56-NKG2C+ T-cell subsets from 8 or 9 donors, TCR beta-chain repertoires were profiled. Among the eight sequenced donors, seven were HCMV-seropositive and one was HCMV-seronegative. To restrict sorting to alphabetaTCR-expressing T cells, an anti-gammadeltaTCR antibody was added in several experiments. For six donors, the dominant CD3+CD56+NKG2C+ clonotypes were among the top 10 CD8+ clonotypes and accounted for about 1.0-7.0% of CD8+ T cells. Those dominant clonotypes were again the most abundant among CD3+CD56-NKG2C+ cells in a handful of donors, at about 28.3-65%. Whether the expanded NKG2C-expressing T cell clones were specific for HCMV antigens remained unclear. The eight sequenced donors were randomly selected healthy volunteers, three men and five women. HCMV-specific IgG was detected in serum with a commercial ELISA kit to determine HCMV serostatus. Reads were demultiplexed and grouped by UMI with MIGEC, and clonotypes were assembled and quantified with MiTCR. To remove erroneous sequences, TCR cDNA sequences were retained only when supported by two or more reads. The tcR package was used for downstream repertoire analysis, and clonotypes were matched across fractions by CDR3 nucleotide sequence plus V segment. VDJmatch was used to annotate antigen specificity against VDJdb, with one amino acid substitution in CDR3 permitted.

This sequence uses TRBV5-1 and TRBJ2-1; TRBD2 fits 16 bases in the junction. This clonotype was obtained from a woman between 18 and 29 years old in good health. The sequenced sample was CD4+ T cells sorted from blood. The CDR3 reads as follows: CASSKGTSGGVNEQFF. In nucleotide form, the sequence is TGCGCCAGCAGCAAAGGGACTAGCGGGGGGGTGAATGAGCAGTTCTTC.